This T cell receptor (beta chain) was captured by sequencing in a study of T cells expressing NK-cell markers. In the study overall: Sorted CD3+CD56+NKG2C+, CD3+CD56+NKG2C- and CD3+CD56-NKG2C+ T cells provided the TCR beta repertoires. There were seven HCMV-seropositive donors and one seronegative donor among the eight sequenced.

TCRdb reprocessed the 5' RACE reads and reports one entry per CDR3 protein, with no DNA. This sample contains about 150,000 distinct CDR3 sequences. Study observations and caveats: For about 6 donors, the dominant NKG2C+ clonotypes made up roughly 1.0-7.5% of their CD8+ T cells. Researchers report these clonotypes also headed the CD3+CD56-NKG2C+ fraction in a handful of donors.

To note about this clonotype: Its antigen remains unidentified.

The CDR3 sequence is 18 residues long. The germline CDR1 and CDR2 sequences are PRHDT and FYEKMQ (reference sequence). The receptor's source is a woman between 45 and 65 years old in good health. V is TRBV13 and J is TRBJ2-6; TCRdb outputs TRBD2, but without DNA this stays unchecked. What was sequenced was blood T cells: a sorted CD56 or NKG2C T cell subset, CD4+ or CD8+ T cells, or bulk PBMC T cells (not recorded which). CDR3 loop: CASSLEASGSSGANVLTF.